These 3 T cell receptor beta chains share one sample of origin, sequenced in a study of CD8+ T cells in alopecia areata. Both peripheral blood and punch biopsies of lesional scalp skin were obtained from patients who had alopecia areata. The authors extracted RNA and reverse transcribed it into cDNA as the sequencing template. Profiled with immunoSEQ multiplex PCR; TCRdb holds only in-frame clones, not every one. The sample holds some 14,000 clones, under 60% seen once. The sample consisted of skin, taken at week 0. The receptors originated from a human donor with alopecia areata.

The CDR3 DNA sequence: TGTGCCAGCAGTCAGGGGTATGGCTACACCTTC. As protein: CASSQGYGYTF. The chain links TRBV6-5 to TRBJ1-2; weak D call: TRBD1 (6 bases). The V gene lost 5 bases and the J gene lost 5 bases, with 6 bases spanning the gap. Germline CDR1 is MNHEY and CDR2 is SVGAGI. The CDR3 length is 11 residues.

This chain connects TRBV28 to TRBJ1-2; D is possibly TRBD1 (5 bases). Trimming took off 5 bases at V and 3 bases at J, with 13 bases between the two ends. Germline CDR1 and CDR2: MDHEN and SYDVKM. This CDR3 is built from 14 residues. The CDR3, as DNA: TGTGCCAGCAGTGATACCGACAGCTACTATGGCTACACCTTC. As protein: CASSDTDSYYGYTF.

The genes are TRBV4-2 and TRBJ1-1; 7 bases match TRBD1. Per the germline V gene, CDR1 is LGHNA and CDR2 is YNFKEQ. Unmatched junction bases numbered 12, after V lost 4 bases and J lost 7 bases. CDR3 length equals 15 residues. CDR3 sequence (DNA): TGTGCCAGCAGCCCCCGAGGGGGGGGACAGATTGAAGCTTTCTTT. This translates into CASSPRGGGQIEAFF.